This is a list of T cell receptor beta chains from one sample in a study of OX40 agonist ivuxolimab in advanced cancers. Clones were read by immunoSEQ multiplex PCR, and TCRdb kept only the in-frame ones, dropping some. The table has about 19,000 clones, roughly 79% seen once. Here the sequenced sample was CD4+ or CD8+ T cells sorted from blood, taken in a trial of the OX40 agonist ivuxolimab. The receptors were gathered from an adult with an advanced solid tumor such as melanoma, head and neck, liver or kidney cancer. Both conserved end residues are part of each CDR3. A D gene is named only where the DNA matches it firmly.

D gene: TRBD2
V gene: TRBV9
CDR3 length: 20
CDR3 protein: CASSVTLGLAGPSSYNEQFF

D gene: -
V gene: TRBV14
CDR3 length: 14
CDR3 protein: CASTPGGGDLEQFF

D gene: TRBD2
V gene: TRBV19
CDR3 length: 16
CDR3 protein: CASSIGGTSGANEQFF

D gene: TRBD1
V gene: TRBV5-8
CDR3 length: 15
CDR3 protein: CASSSGTGANYGYTF

D gene: -
V gene: TRBV7-8
CDR3 length: 15
CDR3 protein: CASSLAFAGLNEQYF

D gene: TRBD1
V gene: TRBV6-4
CDR3 length: 16
CDR3 protein: CASRPPDRRKFYEQYF

D gene: -
V gene: TRBV7-8
CDR3 length: 14
CDR3 protein: CASSLGGTVYEQYF

D gene: -
V gene: TRBV30
CDR3 length: 17
CDR3 protein: CAWSLWERSSGANVLTF

D gene: -
V gene: TRBV28
CDR3 length: 14
CDR3 protein: CASSFQGLDYGYTF

D gene: -
V gene: TRBV6-5
CDR3 length: 13
CDR3 protein: CASSYAGGTEAFF

D gene: TRBD2
V gene: TRBV27
CDR3 length: 15
CDR3 protein: CASRASGRSGDTQYF

D gene: -
V gene: TRBV29-1
CDR3 length: 15
CDR3 protein: CSVEDHSGTGNTIYF

D gene: -
V gene: TRBV27
CDR3 length: 13
CDR3 protein: CASSPGTYNEQFF

D gene: -
V gene: TRBV7-9
CDR3 length: 16
CDR3 protein: CASSLSTGSSGNTIYF

D gene: TRBD1
V gene: TRBV28
CDR3 length: 19
CDR3 protein: CASSLFITTGARGVNTQYF

D gene: -
V gene: TRBV7-8
CDR3 length: 13
CDR3 protein: CASSPVRFYGYTF

D gene: -
V gene: TRBV7-2
CDR3 length: 14
CDR3 protein: CASNSVGPSYEQYF

D gene: -
V gene: TRBV7-2
CDR3 length: 14
CDR3 protein: CASILPGQNYGYTF

D gene: -
V gene: TRBV6-1
CDR3 length: 12
CDR3 protein: CASSGGRHEQFF

D gene: TRBD2
V gene: TRBV9
CDR3 length: 14
CDR3 protein: CASSQSSGGNEQFF

D gene: -
V gene: TRBV7-9
CDR3 length: 13
CDR3 protein: CASSGGDLYEQYF

D gene: -
V gene: TRBV7-9
CDR3 length: 12
CDR3 protein: CASSSSQEKLFF

D gene: -
V gene: TRBV5-4
CDR3 length: 16
CDR3 protein: CASSFSPVATNEKLFF

D gene: TRBD1
V gene: TRBV6-5
CDR3 length: 16
CDR3 protein: CASSYSRTGRTDTQYF

D gene: -
V gene: TRBV5-3
CDR3 length: 12
CDR3 protein: CARSSSTDTQYF

D gene: -
V gene: TRBV4-3
CDR3 length: 15
CDR3 protein: CASSLEGPGEETQYF

D gene: TRBD1
V gene: TRBV28
CDR3 length: 15
CDR3 protein: CASSLETGGYNEQFF

D gene: -
V gene: TRBV19
CDR3 length: 17
CDR3 protein: CASTPPKAGPGGTEAFF

D gene: -
V gene: TRBV21-1
CDR3 length: 16
CDR3 protein: CASSQRLAGVDHEQFF

D gene: TRBD1
V gene: TRBV6-5
CDR3 length: 15
CDR3 protein: CASSSGQGDTGELFF

D gene: -
V gene: TRBV12-5
CDR3 length: 15
CDR3 protein: CASGLGSGGTDTQYF

D gene: -
V gene: TRBV9
CDR3 length: 15
CDR3 protein: CASSVAPQSSYEQYF

D gene: -
V gene: TRBV5-5
CDR3 length: 14
CDR3 protein: CASSVFQGSYEQYF

D gene: -
V gene: TRBV14
CDR3 length: 15
CDR3 protein: CASSQDPRYIDEQFF

D gene: TRBD1
V gene: TRBV18
CDR3 length: 19
CDR3 protein: CASSPLPVGTGANTGELFF

D gene: -
V gene: TRBV11-2
CDR3 length: 16
CDR3 protein: CASSTWGGVNYNEQFF

D gene: -
V gene: TRBV7-9
CDR3 length: 14
CDR3 protein: CASSEDGDSRTQYF

D gene: -
V gene: TRBV7-9
CDR3 length: 15
CDR3 protein: CASAPVPSRGNEQFF

D gene: TRBD1
V gene: TRBV19
CDR3 length: 14
CDR3 protein: CASSRQGEYNEQFF

D gene: TRBD1
V gene: TRBV13
CDR3 length: 13
CDR3 protein: CASSFQGAREAFF